In its sample, the clone carrying this T cell receptor (beta chain) was seen a few times. Its antigen is not identified. This CDR3 region has 15 residues. Germline V gives CDR1 SGDLS, CDR2 YYNGEE. The V end lost 2 bases, the J end lost 3 bases, and 12 bases lay between the germline ends. This entry comes from a study of CD8 T cells in ankylosing spondylitis. Overall study findings and caveats: According to the report, clones linked to the disease were significantly enriched in matched synovial fluid samples taken from ankylosing spondylitis patients. A TCR beta motif of seven or eight highly homologous variants appeared characteristic of ankylosing spondylitis blood.

Researchers built TCR beta libraries using quantitative 5'-RACE with molecular barcodes. TCRdb independently ran MiXCR on the 5' RACE reads; one entry per CDR3 protein. This repertoire shows around 250,000 distinct CDR3 sequences, more than 25% found once; its top ten account for 4% to 5.5%. The chain couples TRBV9 to TRBJ2-1, with a weak D call TRBD2 (5 bases). The sequenced sample was blood, either unsorted or a sorted T cell fraction (not recorded which). This sequence originates from a male donor with ankylosing spondylitis or in good health (not recorded which). The CDR3 DNA is TGTGCCAGCAGCGTTGGCTCTAGCTTCTACAATGAGCAGTTCTTC. Residues: CASSVGSSFYNEQFF.